These 27 T cell receptor beta chains were sequenced from one sample in a study of blood T cell repertoires in COVID-19. Libraries were prepared by immunoSEQ multiplex PCR; TCRdb keeps only in-frame clonotypes and omits some of them. The sample holds some 9,900 clones; about 89% are singletons and the top ten take 5.5% to 6.5%. The sample consisted of peripheral blood. The origin of the receptors is a human donor in a cohort sampled during active COVID-19.

The genes are TRBV7-9 and TRBJ1-6; 10 positions agree with TRBD1. The germline CDR1 and CDR2 sequences are SEHNR and FQNEAQ (reference sequence). V shed 2 bases and J 7 bases; nucleotides not matched to a gene: 2. The CDR3 extends over 15 amino acids. The DNA of the CDR3 is TGTGCCAGCAGCTTAAGGGGACAGGGGAATTCACCCCTCCACTTT. The encoded protein is CASSLRGQGNSPLHF.

This chain links TRBV5-6 with TRBJ1-1; D unresolved. This CDR3 comprises 13 residues. Between the trimmed V and J ends, which lost 4 bases and 1 base, there was a span of 8 bases. Germline CDR1 SGHDT, CDR2 YYEEEE. DNA for the CDR3: TGTGCCAGCAGCGAGGATCCGAACACTGAAGCTTTCTTT. This codes for CASSEDPNTEAFF.

The chain has TRBV7-8 and TRBJ1-5, with TRBD1 as a possible D gene (6 bases). Trimming shortened V by 2 bases and J by 4 bases, and 12 bases separated the two germline ends. The germline CDR1 and CDR2 sequences are SGHVS and FQNEAQ. The CDR3 runs 15 residues. The CDR3: CASSLNRASNQPQHF. CDR3 nucleotide sequence: TGTGCCAGCAGCTTAAACAGGGCGAGTAATCAGCCCCAGCATTTT.

The V call is TRBV9, the J call TRBJ2-1; D remains ambiguous. V was shortened by 0 bases and J by 1 base, with 11 bases between the two germline ends. The CDR3 contains 16 residues. CDR1 and CDR2 from the germline V gene are SGDLS and YYNGEE. CDR3 sequence: CASSVDVRVSYNEQFF. CDR3 coding DNA: TGTGCCAGCAGCGTAGACGTTAGAGTTTCCTACAATGAGCAGTTCTTC.

V usage is TRBV7-2 and J usage is TRBJ2-5, with 9 bases aligning to TRBD2. The germline V gene has CDR1 SGHTA and CDR2 FQGNSA. The CDR3 runs to 16 residues. Losses at the gene ends were 4 bases for V and 7 bases for J; bases not matched to a gene: 13. The CDR3 loop reads CASSWRGGTSPGTQYF. The DNA of the CDR3 is TGTGCCAGCAGCTGGAGGGGGGGGACTAGCCCGGGGACCCAGTACTTC.

The chain links TRBV29-1 to TRBJ2-1; 9 bases agree with TRBD1. CDR3 length equals 16 residues. The V gene end was trimmed by 5 bases and the J gene end by 1 base; junction bases not matched to a gene: 9. Germline V CDR1 and CDR2: SQVTM, ANQGSEA. The CDR3 sequence: CSVIEQGAWSYNEQFF. CDR3 DNA: TGCAGCGTTATTGAACAGGGGGCTTGGTCCTACAATGAGCAGTTCTTC.

Concerning this clone itself: The identical CDR3 is also encoded by other nucleotide sequences in the sample. The chain uses TRBV6-5 and TRBJ2-7, with 8 bases lining up with TRBD1. The CDR3 extends over 14 amino acids. The V and J ends lost 3 bases and 5 bases, in that order; junction bases with no gene match: 6. From germline, CDR1 is MNHEY and CDR2 SVGAGI. CDR3 protein: CASSYNRGDHEQYF. CDR3 coding DNA: TGTGCCAGCAGTTATAACAGGGGGGACCACGAGCAGTACTTC.

The chain links TRBV18 to TRBJ2-1; the match to TRBD1 covers 7 bases. The CDR3 extends over 15 amino acids. Trimming took 5 bases from V and 10 from J; bases not matched to a gene: 14. Looked up from germline, CDR1 is KGHSH and CDR2 is LQKENI. The CDR3 DNA sequence: TGTGCCAGCTCAATGTCGTCAGGGGGTAATGTAGAGCAGTTCTTC. This translates into CASSMSSGGNVEQFF.

The chain is built from TRBV2 and TRBJ1-3; 8 bases agree with TRBD1. Germline CDR1 reads SNHLY; CDR2 reads FYNNEI. This CDR3 is 16 amino acids long. V trimming: 5 bases; J trimming: 0 bases; junction bases outside the gene matches: 6. The CDR3 nucleotides read TGTGCCAGCAGTAAAAGAGGACAGGGCTCTGGAAACACCATATATTTT. It encodes CASSKRGQGSGNTIYF.

This sequence joins TRBV7-6 and TRBJ2-1, with TRBD2 matching 7 bases. The germline V gene encodes CDR1 SGHVS and CDR2 FNYEAQ. This CDR3 spans 18 amino acids. V was pared by 0 bases and J by 1 base, with 9 bases of the junction left unmatched. The CDR3 nucleotides read TGTGCCAGCAGCTTAGCGAGTTCGGGGGGACGGTCCTACAATGAGCAGTTCTTC. Its protein product is CASSLASSGGRSYNEQFF.

The J gene is TRBJ2-3, the V gene TRBV3-1 (or the pseudogene TRBV3-2); a possible D gene is TRBD1 (5 bases). Germline V gene data show CDR1 as LGHDT and CDR2 as YNNKEL (reference sequence). V was trimmed by 4 bases and J by 6 bases, leaving 8 bases between them. This CDR3 is 12 amino acids long. Written as DNA, the CDR3 is TGTGCCAGCAGCCGGAACAGGGATACGCAGTATTTT. Translating it yields CASSRNRDTQYF.

The chain employs TRBV6-6 and TRBJ1-5; 8 bases map to TRBD1. This CDR3 spans 16 amino acids. Germline V gene lookup returns CDR1 MNHNY and CDR2 SVGAGI (reference sequence). The trim removed 5 bases at V and 2 bases at J, leaving 8 bases unmatched. As DNA, the CDR3 is TGTGCCAGCAGTCAGTCAACAGGGGGGGGCAATCAGCCCCAGCATTTT. It yields the protein CASSQSTGGGNQPQHF.

The chain recombines TRBV19 with TRBJ1-1, with 9 bases lining up with TRBD1. The CDR3 contains 14 residues. Germline V gene lookup returns CDR1 LNHDA and CDR2 SQIVND (reference sequence). V trimming: 5 bases; J trimming: 4 bases; junction bases outside the gene matches: 5. The CDR3 sequence: CASSVQGAGTEAFF. CDR3 bases: TGTGCCAGTAGTGTACAGGGGGCGGGCACTGAAGCTTTCTTT.

This chain joins TRBV1 and TRBJ1-5; TRBD1 is the table's D call and was not checked against the DNA. TRBV1 is listed as a pseudogene. This CDR3 region has 14 residues. CDR3 coding DNA: TGCACCAGCAGCCAAGAAACAGGGAATCAGCCCCAGCATTTT. This gives the protein CTSSQETGNQPQHF.

The chain links TRBV4-1 to TRBJ2-1; 9 positions match TRBD2. The ends lost 1 base at V and 10 bases at J; junction bases unmatched: 20. Germline V lookup: CDR1 MGHRA, CDR2 YSYEKL. The CDR3 has 19 amino acids. The CDR3 loop reads CASSQGPLLPRGGRGEQFF. The DNA for the CDR3 is TGCGCCAGCAGCCAAGGTCCCCTGCTCCCGCGGGGGGGCCGTGGGGAGCAGTTCTTC.

The V call is TRBV7-6, the J call TRBJ1-2, with D possibly matching TRBD1 (5 bases). Germline values: CDR1 SGHVS, CDR2 FNYEAQ. The ends were cut back, 1 base at V and 3 bases at J, with 12 bases in the middle. The CDR3 is 15 residues long. CDR3 sequence reads: CASSLGTGPYYGYTF. Here the CDR3 DNA reads TGTGCCAGCAGCTTAGGTACAGGTCCTTACTATGGCTACACCTTC.

The V gene is TRBV15, the J gene TRBJ2-3, with a weak D call TRBD2 (5 bases). Trimming removed 0 bases at V and 1 base at J, with 8 bases between. There are 15 residues in the CDR3. Germline CDR1 LNHNV, CDR2 YYDKDF (reference sequence). The chain's CDR3 is CATSRDVRGTDTQYF. The CDR3 DNA sequence: TGTGCCACCAGCAGAGATGTGCGGGGCACAGATACGCAGTATTTT. The entire variable domain, with the rest obtained from reference TRBV15 and TRBJ2-3, is as follows: DAMVIQNPRYQVTQFGKPVTLSCSQTLNHNVMYWYQQKSSQAPKLLFHYYDKDFNNEADTPDNFQSRRPNTSFCFLDIRSPGLGDTAMYLCATSRDVRGTDTQYFGPGTRLTVL.

V gene TRBV29-1 combines with J gene TRBJ1-1, with a weak D call TRBD1 (5 bases). The V and J ends lost 6 bases and 7 bases respectively, with 12 bases between them. CDR3 length: 11 amino acids. From germline, CDR1 is SQVTM and CDR2 ANQGSEA. In DNA form, the CDR3 reads TGCAGCGTCCGGGGGACCTTTGAAGCTTTCTTT. Its protein product is CSVRGTFEAFF.

This clone has only a few counts. The chain couples TRBV7-3 to TRBJ2-2; D perhaps matches TRBD1 (6 bases). This CDR3 is built from 15 residues. V lost 5 bases and J 7 bases, leaving 17 bases between the germline ends. Germline loops: CDR1 SGHTA, CDR2 FQGTGA. CDR3 loop: CASSLDRSGGGELFF. CDR3 nucleotides: TGTGCCAGCAGCCTCGACAGGTCCGGTGGCGGGGAGCTGTTTTTT.

The chain links TRBV29-1 to TRBJ1-2; TRBD1 aligns across 11 bases. Looked up from germline, CDR1 is SQVTM and CDR2 is ANQGSEA. CDR3 size: 13 residues. The junction had 5 bases not matched to a gene; V was cut back by 6 bases and J by 5 bases. CDR3 sequence: CSVRDRGMYGYTF. The CDR3 nucleotides read TGCAGCGTCCGGGACAGGGGGATGTATGGCTACACCTTC.

The chain carries TRBV5-8 and TRBJ1-2; tentatively, D is TRBD1 (5 bases). Germline CDR1 SGHTS, CDR2 YDEGEE. The V gene lost 7 bases and the J gene lost 0 bases, with 13 bases spanning the gap. The CDR3 loop spans 14 amino acids. CDR3 nucleotides: TGTGCCAGCGGGCGGACGACAGCTAACTATGGCTACACCTTC. As protein: CASGRTTANYGYTF.

This clone was seen only once. The chain recombines TRBV27 with TRBJ1-1; no reliable D call. Per the germline V gene, CDR1 is MNHEY and CDR2 is SMNVEV (reference sequence). This CDR3 contains 15 residues. Trimming removed 4 bases from V and 1 base from J, with 13 bases in between. The CDR3 loop reads CASSSWPQENTEAFF. The CDR3 DNA reads TGTGCCAGCAGTTCTTGGCCTCAAGAGAACACTGAAGCTTTCTTT.

The V call is TRBV30, the J call TRBJ2-2, with 9 bases aligning to TRBD1. With V trimmed by 6 bases and J by 4 bases, 9 bases remained unmatched. Per the germline V gene, CDR1 is GTSNPN and CDR2 is SVGIG (reference sequence). This CDR3 contains 15 residues. The CDR3 reads CACKQQGAATGELFF. The CDR3 bases are TGTGCCTGTAAGCAACAGGGGGCCGCCACCGGGGAGCTGTTTTTT.

This clone is medium-sized in the sample. A much larger clone sits a single nucleotide away, making a read error possible. Other DNA sequences from this sample encode an identical CDR3 as well. V gene TRBV7-9 combines with J gene TRBJ2-2; 9 nucleotides agree with TRBD2. CDR3 size: 18 residues. Germline V gives CDR1 SEHNR, CDR2 FQNEAQ (reference sequence). CDR3 DNA: TGCGCCAGCAGCTATACTCGCGGGGGGGCCGGGAACACCGGGGAGCTGTTTTTT. Amino acid sequence: CASSYTRGGAGNTGELFF.

CDR3 nucleotides: TGTGCCAGCAGCTGGCAGGGAGGGGGAACCTATAATTCACCCCTCCACTTT. It translates to CASSWQGGGTYNSPLHF. The gene calls are TRBV7-9 and TRBJ1-6; D may be TRBD1 (6 bases). Germline V gene data show CDR1 as SEHNR and CDR2 as FQNEAQ (reference sequence). CDR3 length: 17 amino acids. The V end was cut by 4 bases, the J end by 2 bases, with 15 bases between.

The chain has TRBV12-3 or TRBV12-4 and TRBJ2-1, with D possibly being TRBD1 (5 bases). The CDR3 loop spans 13 amino acids. V gave up 5 bases and J gave up 7 bases, with 12 bases separating them. CDR3 residues: CASSLGRANEQFF. The CDR3 nucleotides read TGTGCCAGCAGTCTGGGCAGGGCGAATGAGCAGTTCTTC.

This chain uses TRBV5-5 with TRBJ2-7, with D possibly matching TRBD1 (5 bases). This CDR3 has 13 residues. The V end was cut by 4 bases, the J end by 2 bases, with 10 bases between. Per the germline V gene, CDR1 is SGHKS and CDR2 is YYEKEE (reference sequence). In DNA, the CDR3 is TGTGCCAGCAGCCACAGGAACCCCTACGAGCAGTACTTC. Encoded protein: CASSHRNPYEQYF. The full variable domain, with the rest looked up from reference TRBV5-5 and TRBJ2-7, is DAGVTQSPTHLIKTRGQQVTLRCSPISGHKSVSWYQQVLGQGPQFIFQYYEKEERGRGNFPDRFSARQFPNYSSELNVNALLLGDSALYLCASSHRNPYEQYFGPGTRLTVT.